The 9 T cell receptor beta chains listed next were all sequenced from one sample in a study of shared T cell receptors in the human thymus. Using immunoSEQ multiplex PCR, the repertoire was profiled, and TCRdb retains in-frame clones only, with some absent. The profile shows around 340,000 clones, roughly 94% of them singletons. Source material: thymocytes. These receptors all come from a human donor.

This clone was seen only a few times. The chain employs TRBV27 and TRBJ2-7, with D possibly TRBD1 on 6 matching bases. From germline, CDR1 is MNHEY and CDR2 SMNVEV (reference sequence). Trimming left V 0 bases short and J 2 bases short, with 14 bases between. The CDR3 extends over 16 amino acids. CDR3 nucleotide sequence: TGTGCCAGCAGTTTATCTTACAGGGTAACCACCTACGAGCAGTACTTC. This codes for CASSLSYRVTTYEQYF.

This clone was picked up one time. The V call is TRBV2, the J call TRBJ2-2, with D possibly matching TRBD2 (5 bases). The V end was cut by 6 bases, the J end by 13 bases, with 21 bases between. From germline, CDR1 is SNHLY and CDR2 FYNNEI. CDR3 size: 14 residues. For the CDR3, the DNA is TGTGCCAGCAGCCTCCCCCCGCACCTCCGGGGGCTGTTTTTT. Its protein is CASSLPPHLRGLFF.

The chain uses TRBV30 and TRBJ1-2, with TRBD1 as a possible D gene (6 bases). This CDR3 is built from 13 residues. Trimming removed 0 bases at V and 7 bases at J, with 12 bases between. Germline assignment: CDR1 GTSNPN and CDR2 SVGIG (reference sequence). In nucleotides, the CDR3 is TGTGCCTGGAGTGTGCTCGGGGGCGGTGGCTACACCTTC. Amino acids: CAWSVLGGGGYTF. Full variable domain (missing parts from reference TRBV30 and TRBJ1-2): SQTIHQWPATLVQPVGSPLSLECTVEGTSNPNLYWYRQAAGRGLQLLFYSVGIGQISSEVPQNLSASRPQDRQFILSSKKLLLSDSGFYLCAWSVLGGGGYTFGSGTRLTVV.

Written as DNA, the CDR3 is TGTGCCAGCACTGCCAGGGAAACAGATACGCAGTATTTT. The encoded protein is CASTARETDTQYF. The chain joins TRBV6-1 to TRBJ2-3, with D possibly matching TRBD1 (5 bases). Germline CDR1 MNHNS, CDR2 SASEGT. The germline V and J ends were trimmed by 7 bases and 3 bases, with 11 bases remaining between them. The length of the CDR3 is 13 residues.

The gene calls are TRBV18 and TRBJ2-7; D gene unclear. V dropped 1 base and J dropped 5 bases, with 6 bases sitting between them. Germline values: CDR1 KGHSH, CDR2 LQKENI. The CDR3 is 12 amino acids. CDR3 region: CASSPRADEQYF. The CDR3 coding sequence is TGTGCCAGCTCACCACGCGCCGACGAGCAGTACTTC.

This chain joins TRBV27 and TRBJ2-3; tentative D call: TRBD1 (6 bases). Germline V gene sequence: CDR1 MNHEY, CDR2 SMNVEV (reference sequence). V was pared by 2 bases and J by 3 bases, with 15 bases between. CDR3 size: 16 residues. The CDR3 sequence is CASSLRGGYETDTQYF. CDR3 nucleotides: TGTGCCAGCAGTTTACGTGGGGGCTACGAAACAGATACGCAGTATTTT.

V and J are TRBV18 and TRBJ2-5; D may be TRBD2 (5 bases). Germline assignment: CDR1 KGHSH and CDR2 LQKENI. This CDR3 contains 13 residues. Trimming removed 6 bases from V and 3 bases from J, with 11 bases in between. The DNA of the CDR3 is TGTGCCAGCTCCCCCCGGCGGGAAGAGACCCAGTACTTC. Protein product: CASSPRREETQYF.

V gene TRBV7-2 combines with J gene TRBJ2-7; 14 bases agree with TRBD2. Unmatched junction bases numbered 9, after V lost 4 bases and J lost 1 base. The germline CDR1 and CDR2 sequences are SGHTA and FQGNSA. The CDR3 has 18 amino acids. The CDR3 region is CASSSGTSGRGVSYEQYF. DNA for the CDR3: TGTGCCAGCAGCTCCGGGACTAGCGGGAGAGGGGTGTCCTACGAGCAGTACTTC.

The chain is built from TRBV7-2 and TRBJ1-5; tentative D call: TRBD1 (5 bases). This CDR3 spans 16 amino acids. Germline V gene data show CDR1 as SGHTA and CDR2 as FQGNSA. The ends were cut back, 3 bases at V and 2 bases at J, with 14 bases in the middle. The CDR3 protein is CASSFQQGGGNQPQHF. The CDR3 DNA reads TGTGCCAGCAGCTTTCAGCAGGGTGGGGGCAATCAGCCCCAGCATTTT.